The present TCR beta chain was sequenced within a study of T cell repertoires in cytomegalovirus infection. Overall study context: Shared public TCR beta signatures pointed to both CMV infection and a matching HLA type.

As regards this clonotype: The antigen is undetermined.

The CDR3 has 18 amino acids. CDR1 is MNHEY, CDR2 SMNVEV, per germline (reference sequence). The V end lost 3 bases, the J end lost 3 bases, and 23 bases lay between the germline ends. Notes on the study in general: Totalled public TCR beta family frequency picked out people who carried CMV plus the relevant HLA. The response measured ex vivo was dominated by TCR beta clonotypes (HLA-C-restricted and CMV-specific).

Each CDR3 protein is one row after TCRdb ran MiXCR on the reads. In the table there are about 740,000 distinct CDR3 sequences, 35% to 45% of which are singletons. The J gene is TRBJ1-1, the V gene TRBV27; D might be TRBD1 (5 bases). This clonotype was obtained from a human donor in good health (CMV status not recorded). Some clones in this sample may be carry-over from other donors' samples. Material: PBMCs. The CDR3 DNA sequence: TGTGCCAGCAGTTTCTTACCGGGGCACTATGAGGAGGACACTGAAGCTTTCTTT. It yields the protein CASSFLPGHYEEDTEAFF.